The sequence of this T cell receptor beta chain was determined in a study of cytomegalovirus exposure and HLA in healthy donors. Study results and limitations: Productive rates of about 90% or about 30% were seen for most TCR beta V segments in an earlier analysis. TCR beta V- and J-gene trimming was later associated with a missense DCLRE1C variant. Only CMV serostatus was available as immune exposure information. TRBV6-2, TRBV6-3 and some other V segments were unresolvable in 87-base-pair reads.

Comments on this clone: The target antigen is unknown.

Germline values: CDR1 SQVTM, CDR2 ANQGSEA. Trimming cost V 5 bases and J 3 bases, with 7 bases left between them. The length of the CDR3 is 12 residues. The PCR was carried out with 60 Vbeta primers and 13 Jbeta primers. The table came from immunoSEQ multiplex PCR; TCRdb's copy has only in-frame clones and leaves some out. This sample yields 110,000 to 150,000 clones, of which about three quarters are seen a single time; nearly 4% belongs to the top ten. Input material: PBMCs. The TCR was taken from a male donor in good health and CMV-seronegative. The rearrangement uses TRBV29-1 and TRBJ1-4; D unclear. The chain's CDR3 is CSVSVSNEKLFF. CDR3 in DNA: TGCAGCGTTTCCGTCTCTAATGAAAAACTGTTTTTT.